This paragraph reports one TCR beta chain. Between the trimmed V and J ends, which lost 1 base and 7 bases, there was a span of 14 bases. The length of the CDR3 is 15 residues. The germline gives CDR1 SEHNR, CDR2 FQNEAQ (reference sequence). This entry belongs to a study of blood T cell repertoires in COVID-19. Profiling relied on immunoSEQ multiplex PCR, and the TCRdb table lists in-frame clones only, not all of them. The sample has about 350,000 clones, about 90% seen once. V is TRBV7-9 and J is TRBJ1-3; D unresolved. Material: PBMCs or T cells enriched from blood (not recorded which). This clonotype was sampled from a woman between 25 and 40 years old who had recovered from COVID-19. The CDR3 region has the DNA TGTGCCAGCAGCTTAGGAAACGGCGTCGGGAACACCATATATTTT. Encoded protein: CASSLGNGVGNTIYF.